What follows is one TCR beta chain and its context. Its specificity is unknown. Sequenced by immunoSEQ multiplex PCR; TCRdb stores in-frame clones only, minus some. The sample lists roughly 130,000 clones; 85% to 95% were seen once. The sample comes from a study of T cell responses to AZD1222 COVID-19 vaccine. Turning to the study itself: Second doses that came at about 4 or about 12 weeks were put together. Findings of the study overall: The repertoires were collected only after the peak T cell response. Among those given AZD1222, only 6 or 7 were seropositive at baseline.

Trimming took 5 bases from V and 7 from J, leaving 23 bases between them. Per the germline V gene, CDR1 is KGHSH and CDR2 is LQKENI. The CDR3 is 16 residues long. The chain has TRBV18 and TRBJ1-1; possible D gene TRBD1, 5 bases. This TCR was recovered from an adult in good health. The sample consisted of peripheral blood, taken on day 0 of AZD1222 vaccination. The CDR3 is CASSKITGPTEGEAFF. The CDR3 DNA follows: TGTGCCAGCTCAAAGATAACAGGCCCCACAGAGGGTGAAGCTTTCTTT.